The 14 T cell receptor beta chains below were found in one sample sequenced in a study of T cell changes during pregnancy in multiple sclerosis. Clones were sequenced by immunoSEQ multiplex PCR, and TCRdb holds only the in-frame ones, with some missing. The sample lists around 62,000 clones, roughly nine tenths occurring once. This specimen consisted of peripheral blood, obtained in the first trimester of pregnancy. These receptors all stem from a female donor with multiple sclerosis, enrolled in a pregnancy study.

CDR3 DNA sequence: TGTGCCAGCCCAAACAAATATAGCGGGCGCACAGATACGCAGTATTTT. Protein: CASPNKYSGRTDTQYF. This chain connects TRBV2 to TRBJ2-3, with 7 bases fitting TRBD2. Germline loops: CDR1 SNHLY, CDR2 FYNNEI. The CDR3 contains 16 residues. The trim removed 8 bases at V and 1 base at J, leaving 12 bases unmatched.

The gene calls are TRBV6-1 and TRBJ2-7; D unclear. The germline V gene has CDR1 MNHNS and CDR2 SASEGT. The CDR3 is made up of 14 amino acids. With 7 bases removed from V and 2 bases from J, the gap between germline ends came to 15 bases. CDR3 bases: TGTGCCAGCAATGGGTGGCTAGAGACCTACGAGCAGTACTTC. Translation gives CASNGWLETYEQYF.

This chain uses TRBV29-1 with TRBJ1-1; TRBD1 agrees at 7 bases. This CDR3 has 13 residues. J was trimmed by 4 bases and V by 1 base; bases with no gene match: 3. Germline CDR1 and CDR2: SQVTM and ANQGSEA. CDR3 DNA sequence: TGCAGCGTTGAAGTGGGACAGACCACTGAAGCTTTCTTT. Translation gives CSVEVGQTTEAFF. Complete variable domain (other parts from reference TRBV29-1 and TRBJ1-1): SAVISQKPSRDICQRGTSLTIQCQVDSQVTMMFWYRQQPGQSLTLIATANQGSEATYESGFVIDKFPISRPNLTFSTLTVSNMSPEDSSIYLCSVEVGQTTEAFFGQGTRLTVV.

The chain employs TRBV28 and TRBJ1-5; D is perhaps TRBD1 (6 bases). This CDR3 has 15 amino acids. The germline V gene encodes CDR1 MDHEN and CDR2 SYDVKM. Trimming cost V 1 base and J 7 bases, with 14 bases left between them. DNA for the CDR3: TGTGCCAGCAGTTTATTAACAGGGAGAAGCCAGCCCCAGCATTTT. This encodes CASSLLTGRSQPQHF.

CDR3 DNA: TGTGCCAGCAGCTCCTACCCGACTAGCGGGAGCACCGGGGAGCTGTTTTTT. Its translation is CASSSYPTSGSTGELFF. The chain recombines TRBV7-9 with TRBJ2-2; 12 bases line up with TRBD2. This CDR3 is built from 17 residues. The germline V gene has CDR1 SEHNR and CDR2 FQNEAQ (reference sequence). V lost 4 bases, J lost 4 bases, and 7 bases stayed unmatched. Combining the CDR3 with reference TRBV7-9 and TRBJ2-2 gives the whole variable domain DTGVSQNPRHKITKRGQNVTFRCDPISEHNRLYWYRQTLGQGPEFLTYFQNEAQLEKSRLLSDRFSAERPKGSFSTLEIQRTEQGDSAMYLCASSSYPTSGSTGELFFGEGSRLTVL.

The chain joins TRBV27 to TRBJ2-1; D is perhaps TRBD2 (5 bases). Looked up from germline, CDR1 is MNHEY and CDR2 is SMNVEV (reference sequence). This CDR3 has 14 amino acids. V lost 2 bases to trimming and J lost 2 bases, with 7 bases between them. In nucleotides, the CDR3 is TGTGCCAGCAGTTTACGAGGGCCCTACAATGAGCAGTTCTTC. Translation gives CASSLRGPYNEQFF.

The rearrangement uses TRBV7-6 and TRBJ1-3; TRBD1 matches 8 bases. Trimming cost V 5 bases and J 7 bases; bases outside gene matches: 13. The CDR3 is made up of 16 amino acids. Germline V gives CDR1 SGHVS, CDR2 FNYEAQ. CDR3 protein: CASSPTWTGIENTIYF. The CDR3 DNA reads as TGTGCCAGCAGCCCGACGTGGACAGGGATTGAGAACACCATATATTTT.

This clone has only one observation. CDR3: CASSHPGQADTQYF. The CDR3 region has the DNA TGCGCCAGCAGCCACCCTGGACAGGCAGATACGCAGTATTTT. The chain combines TRBV4-1 with TRBJ2-3; TRBD1 matches at 7 bases. The CDR3 is 14 residues long. Losses at the gene ends were 3 bases for V and 4 bases for J; bases not matched to a gene: 4. CDR1 MGHRA and CDR2 YSYEKL come from the germline V gene.

This chain links TRBV5-1 with TRBJ1-3; 7 bases map to TRBD1. CDR1 is SGHRS and CDR2 is YFSETQ in the germline V gene. The CDR3 length is 15 residues. After removal of 4 bases from V and 5 bases from J, the junction contained 9 bases not matched to a gene. The CDR3 region is CASSPRDSRRNTIYF. As DNA, the CDR3 is TGCGCCAGCAGCCCCCGGGACAGCCGCAGAAACACCATATATTTT.

The chain couples TRBV25-1 to TRBJ1-1; D call uncertain. V gave up 5 bases and J gave up 11 bases, with 15 bases separating them. This CDR3 is built from 12 residues. The germline gives CDR1 MGHDK, CDR2 SYGVNS. Here the CDR3 reads CASSRGSAPAFF. In DNA form, the CDR3 reads TGTGCCAGCAGTAGAGGATCGGCCCCCGCTTTCTTT.

This chain uses TRBV6-1 with TRBJ2-1; unclear D gene. V lost 3 bases to trimming and J lost 5 bases, with 14 bases between them. This CDR3 is 15 amino acids long. Germline lookup yields CDR1 MNHNS and CDR2 SASEGT. CDR3 in amino acids: CASSDRFRRNNEQFF. The CDR3 region has the DNA TGTGCCAGCAGTGATCGGTTTCGCAGGAACAATGAGCAGTTCTTC.

The chain has TRBV14 and TRBJ1-2, with 12 bases matching TRBD1. This CDR3 has 20 residues. The V gene's germline CDR1 is SGHDN and CDR2 FVKESK. V was pared by 6 bases and J by 0 bases, with 17 bases of the junction left unmatched. CDR3 coding DNA: TGTGCCAGCAGGCATTCCGGGACAGGGGGCAACAATCAAGCTAACTATGGCTACACCTTC. Protein sequence: CASRHSGTGGNNQANYGYTF.

This clone was counted once. The J gene is TRBJ2-3, the V gene TRBV10-2; 11 bases are a match to TRBD2. CDR3 length equals 15 residues. Per the germline V gene, CDR1 is WSHSY and CDR2 is SAAADI. Losses at the gene ends were 5 bases for V and 9 bases for J; bases not matched to a gene: 10. CDR3 DNA: TGCGCCAGCAGTCCGGTTACTAGCGGGGGCTGGACGCAGTATTTT. Translating gives CASSPVTSGGWTQYF.

This clone was observed a handful of times. This chain uses TRBV6-4 with TRBJ1-1, with 7 positions matching TRBD1. CDR3 length: 13 amino acids. Per the germline V gene, CDR1 is MRHNA and CDR2 is SNTAGT. J was trimmed by 3 bases and V by 5 bases; bases with no gene match: 3. The CDR3 is CASSTTGDTEAFF. The DNA for the CDR3 is TGTGCCAGCAGTACTACAGGGGACACTGAAGCTTTCTTT.